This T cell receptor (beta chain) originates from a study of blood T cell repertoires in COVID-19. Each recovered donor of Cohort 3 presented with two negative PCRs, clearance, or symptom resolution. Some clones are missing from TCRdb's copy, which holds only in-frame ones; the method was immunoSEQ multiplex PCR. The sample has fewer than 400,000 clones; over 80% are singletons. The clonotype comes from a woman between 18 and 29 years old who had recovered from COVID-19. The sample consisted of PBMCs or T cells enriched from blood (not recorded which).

For the CDR3, the DNA is TGTGCCACGCCCCGGGACAGGGGCACATATGGCTACACCTTC. Protein: CATPRDRGTYGYTF. The rearrangement joins TRBV28 to TRBJ1-2, with TRBD1 matching over 10 bases. CDR1 and CDR2 from the germline V gene are MDHEN and SYDVKM. This CDR3 has 14 amino acids. Trimming removed 10 bases from V and 5 bases from J; junction bases left unmatched: 10.